This T cell receptor (beta chain) derives from a study of metastatic and nonmetastatic thyroid tumors. Overall study: The authors compared repertoires across blood and tumor or nodule tissue from malignant and benign thyroid patients. Overall study results and limits: It was reported that TCR beta diversity was significantly higher in malignant thyroid tumors than benign nodules, in blood and tumor.

Every patient was untreated before thyroid surgery. This clone was seen many times. Its matching antigen is unknown. In the authors' workflow: Researchers built a distant-metastasis classifier for papillary thyroid cancer that drew on CDR3 differences across clinicopathological groups. Using MiXCR, TCRdb re-called clones from the PCR reads. TCRdb assigned the V and J calls; the authors' analysis was not used. The sample has about 93,000 clones, roughly 13% seen once; the top ten hold over 9%. CDR3 size: 14 residues. Trimming at V came to 5 bases and at J to 4 bases, leaving 7 bases not matched to a gene. Germline V lookup: CDR1 LGHDT, CDR2 YNNKEL (reference sequence).

The chain combines TRBV3-1 with TRBJ1-2, with 7 bases aligning to TRBD1. Material for sequencing was blood. The sequence came from a female donor with papillary thyroid cancer or a benign thyroid nodule (not recorded which). Some clones in this sample may be carry-over from other donors' samples. The CDR3 protein is CASSKGTEAYGYTF. CDR3 bases: TGTGCCAGCAGCAAGGGGACAGAGGCCTATGGCTACACCTTC.